The clone carrying this TCR beta chain was recorded at least ten times. What it binds is not known. V was pared by 5 bases and J by 4 bases, with 0 bases of the junction left unmatched. CDR3 size: 13 residues. A J-beta primer mix and a sample-barcoded 5' primer were used in a second PCR of about 7 to 12 cycles. Each single sample gave us at least 2.5 million CDR3-containing paired-end reads. TCRdb reprocessed the 5' RACE reads via MiXCR and lists one record per CDR3 protein. Counted here are about 670,000 distinct CDR3 sequences, approximately 40% occurring once; the ten biggest clones make up about 30%. This sample is drawn from a study of blood T cells in healthy people across ages. Study outcomes and limitations: Unsorted PBMCs ruled out conclusive naive versus antigen-experienced comparison. Diversity of TCR beta per million T cells declined in a roughly linear way with age.

This clonotype originated in a man at least 80 years old in good health. The sequenced sample was blood. This chain connects TRBV12-3 or TRBV12-4 to TRBJ2-7, with 12 bases matching TRBD2. The CDR3 DNA follows: TGTGCCAGCAGTGGACTAGCGGGATACGAGCAGTACTTC. Translated: CASSGLAGYEQYF.